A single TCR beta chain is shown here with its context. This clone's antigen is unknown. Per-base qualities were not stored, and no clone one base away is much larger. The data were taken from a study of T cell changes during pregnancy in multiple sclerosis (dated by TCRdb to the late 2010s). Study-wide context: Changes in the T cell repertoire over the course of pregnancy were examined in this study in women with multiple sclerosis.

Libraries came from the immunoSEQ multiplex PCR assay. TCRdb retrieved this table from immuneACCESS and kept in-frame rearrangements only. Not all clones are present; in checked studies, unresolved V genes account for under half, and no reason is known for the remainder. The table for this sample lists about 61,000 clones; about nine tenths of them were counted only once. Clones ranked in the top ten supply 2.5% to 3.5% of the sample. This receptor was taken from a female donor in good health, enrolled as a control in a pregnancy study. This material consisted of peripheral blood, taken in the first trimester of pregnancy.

The nucleotides are TGCAGCGTTAGGGGGGGCAAGACAGATACGCAGTATTTT. Its translation reads: CSVRGGKTDTQYF. The V gene is TRBV29-1 and the J gene is TRBJ2-3; the D gene is perhaps TRBD2, from 7 matching bases. Including the terminal cysteine and phenylalanine, the CDR3 comprises 13 residues. Of all the DNA, just the CDR3 is kept, 39 bases in frame from base 1. CDR1 SQVTM and CDR2 ANQGSEA are derived from the germline V gene. V lost 5 bases and J lost 3 bases; the stretch between them is 12 bases long.